Presented here are 27 T cell receptor beta chains from one specimen sequenced in a study of cytomegalovirus exposure and HLA in healthy donors. The PCR made use of 60 Vbeta and 13 Jbeta primers. Using immunoSEQ multiplex PCR, the repertoire was profiled, and TCRdb retains in-frame clones only, with some absent. Altogether 100,000 to 150,000 clones are present, roughly three quarters being singletons, with the ten largest covering about 1%. Sequenced sample: PBMCs. The receptors were gathered from a woman aged 30 to 39 in good health and CMV-seronegative.

The rearrangement links TRBV30 to TRBJ1-1; TRBD1 matches 7 bases. CDR1 is GTSNPN and CDR2 is SVGIG in the germline V gene (reference sequence). The junction had 3 bases not matched to a gene; V was cut back by 1 base and J by 4 bases. The CDR3 sequence is 13 residues long. CDR3 residues: CAWSEQGITEAFF. CDR3 DNA: TGTGCCTGGAGTGAACAGGGGATCACTGAAGCTTTCTTT.

This clone has more than one count but fewer than ten. The V call is TRBV2, the J call TRBJ2-6; 10 nucleotides match TRBD1. CDR3 length: 16 amino acids. The germline CDR1 and CDR2 sequences are SNHLY and FYNNEI. V lost 7 bases to trimming and J lost 0 bases; unmatched junction nucleotides: 3. This CDR3 reads CASIDRGLSGANVLTF. The CDR3 DNA is TGTGCCAGCATCGACAGGGGGCTCTCTGGGGCCAACGTCCTGACTTTC.

The chain recombines TRBV5-1 with TRBJ2-7, with 8 bases matching TRBD2. CDR1 is SGHRS and CDR2 is YFSETQ in the germline V gene. This CDR3 is built from 15 residues. V was clipped by 0 bases and J by 5 bases; unmatched bases: 7. This CDR3 is CASSLGGSGTNEQYF. CDR3 nucleotide sequence: TGCGCCAGCAGCTTGGGTGGTAGCGGGACTAACGAGCAGTACTTC.

The chain uses TRBV9 and TRBJ2-7; 8 bases are a match to TRBD1. V lost 4 bases, J lost 3 bases, and 6 bases stayed unmatched. Germline loops: CDR1 SGDLS, CDR2 YYNGEE. This CDR3 has 14 residues. The CDR3 loop reads CASSLTQGDYEQYF. In nucleotides, the CDR3 is TGTGCCAGCAGCTTGACACAGGGGGACTACGAGCAGTACTTC.

The rearrangement uses TRBV15 and TRBJ2-7; D ambiguous. Trimming removed 5 bases from V and 2 bases from J, with 13 bases in between. CDR1 and CDR2 from the germline V gene are LNHNV and YYDKDF (reference sequence). The CDR3 sequence is 14 residues long. The CDR3 bases are TGTGCCACCAGCTCCCCGCAGGTTCCCTACGAGCAGTACTTC. Translation: CATSSPQVPYEQYF.

The chain is built from TRBV7-9 and TRBJ2-3; 8 positions match TRBD1. Trimming at V came to 5 bases and at J to 5 bases, leaving 15 bases not matched to a gene. The CDR3 spans 17 residues. Germline lookup yields CDR1 SEHNR and CDR2 FQNEAQ (reference sequence). CDR3 sequence (DNA): TGTGCCAGCAGCGACGGCGGACAGGGCGCTGCTGAAGATACGCAGTATTTT. Protein sequence: CASSDGGQGAAEDTQYF.

This clone was counted only a few times. The rearrangement links TRBV29-1 to TRBJ2-2; TRBD1 agrees at 8 bases. The J segment lost 8 bases and the V segment lost 6 bases, leaving 14 bases of the junction unmatched. The CDR3 totals 15 residues. Germline CDR1 SQVTM, CDR2 ANQGSEA. CDR3 coding DNA: TGCAGCGTCGACGGGACAGGCGGCAAGAGAGGGGAGCTGTTTTTT. This sequence encodes CSVDGTGGKRGELFF.

V usage is TRBV27 and J usage is TRBJ2-2; 8 nucleotides align to TRBD2. The CDR3 extends over 15 amino acids. CDR1 and CDR2 from the germline V gene are MNHEY and SMNVEV (reference sequence). V dropped 7 bases and J dropped 6; count of bases not matched to a gene: 10. The DNA for the CDR3 is TGTGCCAGCATGAGTCCGGGACTAGGTCCCGGGGAGCTGTTTTTT. Translating it yields CASMSPGLGPGELFF.

The chain recombines TRBV4-3 with TRBJ2-3, with 8 bases identical to TRBD2. J gave up 6 bases and V 0 bases, and 8 bases lay outside the gene matches. Germline CDR1 is LGHNA and CDR2 is YSLEER. The CDR3 spans 16 residues. The CDR3 DNA follows: TGCGCCAGCAGCCAAGATGTTACCGGGAGGGAGGATACGCAGTATTTT. Protein product: CASSQDVTGREDTQYF.

The chain employs TRBV6-1 and TRBJ2-1, with D maybe TRBD2 (7 bases). Trimming removed 7 bases at V and 7 bases at J, with 14 bases between. In germline, CDR1 is MNHNS, CDR2 SASEGT. This CDR3 has 13 amino acids. The CDR3 region has the DNA TGTGCCAGCACCGAGGGAGGGGGGAATGAGCAGTTCTTC. Amino acids: CASTEGGGNEQFF.

This clone was recorded only once. The chain uses TRBV4-3 and TRBJ2-3; TRBD1 agrees at 10 bases. This CDR3 spans 15 amino acids. Germline V gives CDR1 LGHNA, CDR2 YSLEER. Trimming removed 3 bases from V and 6 bases from J; junction bases left unmatched: 6. CDR3 region: CASSHRTGGWDTQYF. Here the CDR3 DNA reads TGCGCCAGCAGCCACCGGACAGGGGGGTGGGATACGCAGTATTTT.

The rearrangement links TRBV19 to TRBJ2-7; TRBD2 might be the D (5 bases). Per the germline V gene, CDR1 is LNHDA and CDR2 is SQIVND (reference sequence). The length of the CDR3 is 13 residues. Trimming cost V 7 bases and J 6 bases, with 16 bases left between them. The CDR3 spells CASTGSGNFEQYF. The DNA of the CDR3 is TGTGCCAGTACAGGTTCGGGGAACTTCGAGCAGTACTTC.

The rearrangement joins TRBV29-1 to TRBJ1-6, with TRBD1 matching 7 bases. The germline V gene encodes CDR1 SQVTM and CDR2 ANQGSEA. Trimming removed 6 bases from V and 5 bases from J; junction bases left unmatched: 4. CDR3 length: 13 residues. In DNA form, the CDR3 reads TGCAGCGTCCAGGGACAGAATAATTCACCCCTCCACTTT. It encodes CSVQGQNNSPLHF.

This rearrangement joins TRBV15 to TRBJ2-5, with a tentative D call TRBD2 (5 bases). The CDR3 sequence is 14 residues long. CDR1 LNHNV and CDR2 YYDKDF come from the germline V gene (reference sequence). V shed 0 bases and J shed 3 bases, with 8 bases lying between them. CDR3 in amino acids: CATSRDGEKETQYF. For the CDR3, the DNA is TGTGCCACCAGCAGAGACGGGGAGAAAGAGACCCAGTACTTC.

This clone was found once. CDR3 in amino acids: CASSSRLAGPYNEQFF. The CDR3, as DNA: TGTGCCAGCAGCTCCAGACTAGCAGGACCCTACAATGAGCAGTTCTTC. The V gene is TRBV13, the J gene TRBJ2-1, with 7 bases matching TRBD2. Trimming took 4 bases from V and 2 from J; bases not matched to a gene: 8. CDR3 length: 16 amino acids. Germline V CDR1 and CDR2: PRHDT, FYEKMQ (reference sequence).

CDR3 sequence: CASSRTGNQPQHF. In DNA, the CDR3 is TGTGCCAGCTCACGGACAGGCAATCAGCCCCAGCATTTT. This rearrangement joins TRBV18 to TRBJ1-5, with D possibly TRBD1 on 6 matching bases. Trimming removed 4 bases at V and 2 bases at J, with 6 bases between. The CDR3 has 13 residues. The V gene's germline CDR1 is KGHSH and CDR2 LQKENI.

In DNA form, the CDR3 reads TGTGCCAGCAGCTTAGCGCGTTTTGTACCGAATCAGCCCCAGCATTTT. Protein: CASSLARFVPNQPQHF. The V gene is TRBV7-8, the J gene TRBJ1-5; D is ambiguous. Germline V gives CDR1 SGHVS, CDR2 FQNEAQ. V was cut by 0 bases and J by 4 bases, with 13 bases left in between. This CDR3 contains 16 residues.

The CDR3 bases are TGTGCCTGGAGGGATGGGACAGGCCAAGAGACCCAGTACTTC. Protein product: CAWRDGTGQETQYF. The chain couples TRBV30 to TRBJ2-5; 8 bases fit TRBD1. Per the germline V gene, CDR1 is GTSNPN and CDR2 is SVGIG (reference sequence). This CDR3 is built from 14 residues. After removal of 3 bases from V and 1 base from J, the junction contained 4 bases not matched to a gene. Filled out from reference TRBV30 and TRBJ2-5, the complete variable domain reads SQTIHQWPATLVQPVGSPLSLECTVEGTSNPNLYWYRQAAGRGLQLLFYSVGIGQISSEVPQNLSASRPQDRQFILSSKKLLLSDSGFYLCAWRDGTGQETQYFGPGTRLLVL.

The chain carries TRBV19 and TRBJ1-3; perhaps TRBD1 as D (5 bases). The CDR3 is made up of 13 amino acids. Trimming took off 7 bases at V and 4 bases at J, with 11 bases between the two ends. In germline, CDR1 is LNHDA, CDR2 SQIVND (reference sequence). CDR3 nucleotides: TGTGCCAGTAATCAGGGCCGAGGAAACACCATATATTTT. Protein product: CASNQGRGNTIYF.

The chain links TRBV25-1 to TRBJ1-2, with D hard to call. The CDR3 runs 15 residues. The ends were cut back, 3 bases at V and 4 bases at J, with 15 bases in the middle. Germline CDR1 and CDR2: MGHDK and SYGVNS. The CDR3 protein is CASSDGRIGSYGYTF. The CDR3, as DNA: TGTGCCAGCAGTGATGGGAGGATAGGGAGCTATGGCTACACCTTC.

A few counts support this clone. The rearrangement links TRBV11-3 to TRBJ2-7; D possibly corresponds to TRBD1 (6 bases). Trimming took 8 bases from V and 0 from J, leaving 11 bases between them. The CDR3 sequence is 13 residues long. Germline V gene sequence: CDR1 SGHNT, CDR2 YENEEA. The CDR3 DNA sequence: TGTGCCAGCGAGGGACAAGACTCCTACGAGCAGTACTTC. The encoded protein is CASEGQDSYEQYF. The variable domain in full, with the rest retrieved from reference TRBV11-3 and TRBJ2-7, is EAGVVQSPRYKIIEKKQPVAFWCNPISGHNTLYWYLQNLGQGPELLIRYENEEAVDDSQLPKDRFSAERLKGVDSTLKIQPAELGDSAVYLCASEGQDSYEQYFGPGTRLTVT.

The V and J genes are TRBV4-2 and TRBJ1-5; possibly TRBD1 for D (5 bases). Germline V gene lookup returns CDR1 LGHNA and CDR2 YNFKEQ. The CDR3 length is 13 residues. Deletions cut 7 bases from V and 7 bases from J, with 14 bases between. The CDR3 sequence is CASNERRGQPQHF. DNA for the CDR3: TGTGCCAGCAATGAGCGGAGGGGCCAGCCCCAGCATTTT.

The chain carries TRBV5-1 and TRBJ2-2; TRBD2 agrees at 12 bases. With V trimmed by 3 bases and J by 0 bases, 9 bases remained unmatched. There are 19 residues in the CDR3. The germline CDR1 and CDR2 sequences are SGHRS and YFSETQ. This CDR3 is CASSWGILAGGPNTGELFF. The CDR3, as DNA: TGCGCCAGCAGCTGGGGTATACTAGCGGGAGGCCCGAACACCGGGGAGCTGTTTTTT.

The genes are TRBV6-5 and TRBJ2-7, with TRBD2 matching over 9 bases. The ends lost 4 bases at V and 2 bases at J; junction bases unmatched: 6. Germline V gene lookup returns CDR1 MNHEY and CDR2 SVGAGI. This CDR3 is built from 15 residues. In DNA, the CDR3 is TGTGCCAGCAGTTTGAGACTAGCGGCTACCTACGAGCAGTACTTC. Its protein is CASSLRLAATYEQYF.

There are a few counts of this clone. The chain combines TRBV5-1 with TRBJ1-2; 7 bases align to TRBD1. CDR1 is SGHRS and CDR2 is YFSETQ in the germline V gene. This CDR3 is built from 12 residues. Trimming at V came to 4 bases and at J to 4 bases, leaving 1 base not matched to a gene. DNA of the CDR3: TGCGCCAGCAGCGGGACAGTCTATGGCTACACCTTC. Amino acids: CASSGTVYGYTF.

This sequence joins TRBV7-9 and TRBJ1-4; D perhaps matches TRBD1 (5 bases). The CDR3 sequence is 14 residues long. With 3 bases removed from V and 4 bases from J, the gap between germline ends came to 9 bases. Germline assignment: CDR1 SEHNR and CDR2 FQNEAQ (reference sequence). CDR3 loop: CASSFSGHNEKLFF. Here the CDR3 DNA reads TGTGCCAGCAGCTTTTCAGGACATAATGAAAAACTGTTTTTT.

The V call is TRBV27, the J call TRBJ2-2, with 7 bases aligning to TRBD2. The trim removed 5 bases at V and 5 bases at J, leaving 14 bases unmatched. The CDR3 covers 17 residues. Germline CDR1 and CDR2: MNHEY and SMNVEV (reference sequence). CDR3 in DNA: TGTGCCAGCAGTCGGGGTAGCGGGCCCGGGGGAACCGGGGAGCTGTTTTTT. This codes for CASSRGSGPGGTGELFF.